The following is a TCR beta chain sequence with its context. Antigen specificity is unknown. Every diagnosis used clinical symptoms, serum thyroxine and TRAb, thyroid ultrasound and orbital computed tomography. This sample was taken from a study of T cells in Graves' hyperthyroidism and ophthalmopathy. Study observations and caveats: Ophthalmopathy was identified by the model a median about 6.8 months ahead of onset. Stable hyperthyroidism was separated from ophthalmopathy by a model based on 13 V-J features.

RNA transcripts were the template for amplifying TCR beta CDR3 regions. The HTBI set primed first-round TCR CDR3 RT-PCR. TCRdb recomputed calls from the multiplex PCR reads with MiXCR, one row per CDR3 protein. The sample lists 500,000 to 650,000 distinct CDR3 sequences; about 15% were seen once. This CDR3 has 14 amino acids. After removal of 6 bases from V and 3 bases from J, the junction contained 7 bases not matched to a gene. CDR1 is DFQATT and CDR2 is SNEGSKA in the germline V gene (reference sequence). The chain is built from TRBV20-1 and TRBJ1-2; 10 bases map to TRBD1. This TCR came from a woman aged 50 to 60 with Graves' ophthalmopathy. The sample comprised blood. The CDR3 nucleotides read TGCAGTGCCCAAAGACAGGGGGCGGACTATGGCTACACCTTC. This sequence encodes CSAQRQGADYGYTF.